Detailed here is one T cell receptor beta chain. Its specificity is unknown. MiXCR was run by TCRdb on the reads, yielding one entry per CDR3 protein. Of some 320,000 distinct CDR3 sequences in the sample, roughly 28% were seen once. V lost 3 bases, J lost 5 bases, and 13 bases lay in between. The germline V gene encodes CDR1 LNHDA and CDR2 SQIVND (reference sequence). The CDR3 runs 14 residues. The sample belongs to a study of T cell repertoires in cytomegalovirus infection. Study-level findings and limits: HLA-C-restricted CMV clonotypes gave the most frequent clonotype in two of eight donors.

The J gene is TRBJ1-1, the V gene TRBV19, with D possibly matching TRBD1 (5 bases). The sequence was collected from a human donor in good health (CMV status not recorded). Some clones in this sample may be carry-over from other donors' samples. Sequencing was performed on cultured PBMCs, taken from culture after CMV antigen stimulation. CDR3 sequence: CASSMQGQVTEAFF. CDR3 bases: TGTGCCAGTAGTATGCAGGGTCAAGTGACTGAAGCTTTCTTT.